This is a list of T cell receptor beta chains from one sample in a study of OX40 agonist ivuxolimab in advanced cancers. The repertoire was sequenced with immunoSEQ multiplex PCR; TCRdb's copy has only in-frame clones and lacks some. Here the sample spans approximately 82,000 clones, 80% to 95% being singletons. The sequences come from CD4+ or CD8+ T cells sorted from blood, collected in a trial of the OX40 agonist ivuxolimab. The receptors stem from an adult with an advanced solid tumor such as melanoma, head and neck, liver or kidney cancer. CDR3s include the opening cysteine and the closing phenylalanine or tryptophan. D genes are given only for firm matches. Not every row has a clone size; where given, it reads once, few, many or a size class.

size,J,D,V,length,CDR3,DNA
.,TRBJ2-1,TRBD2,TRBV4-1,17,CASSQPSGAFTYNEQFF,TGCGCCAGCAGCCAACCCAGCGGGGCCTTTACATACAATGAGCAGTTCTTC
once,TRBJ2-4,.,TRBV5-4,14,CASSLAATKNIQYF,TGTGCCAGCAGCTTGGCAGCCACCAAAAACATTCAGTACTTC
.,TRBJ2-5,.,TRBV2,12,CASAYWFETQYF,TGTGCCAGCGCATATTGGTTCGAGACCCAGTACTTC
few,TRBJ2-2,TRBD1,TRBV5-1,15,CASTLGQLNTGELFF,TGCGCCAGCACCCTGGGACAGCTGAACACCGGGGAGCTGTTTTTT
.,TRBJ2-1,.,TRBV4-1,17,CASSQDPSGQKYNEQFF,TGCGCCAGCAGCCAAGACCCCTCTGGACAAAAATACAATGAGCAGTTCTTC
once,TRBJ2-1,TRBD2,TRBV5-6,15,CASSEGLAAYNEQFF,TGTGCCAGCAGCGAAGGACTAGCGGCCTACAATGAGCAGTTCTTC
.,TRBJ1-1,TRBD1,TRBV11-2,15,CASRLYQGANTEAFF,TGTGCCAGCAGATTATATCAGGGGGCGAACACTGAAGCTTTCTTT
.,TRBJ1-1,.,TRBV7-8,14,CASSLSWGATEAFF,TGTGCCAGCAGCTTAAGTTGGGGGGCAACTGAAGCTTTCTTT
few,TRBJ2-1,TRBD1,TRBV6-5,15,CASSRDRDSYNEQFF,TGTGCCAGCAGCCGCGACAGGGACTCCTACAATGAGCAGTTCTTC
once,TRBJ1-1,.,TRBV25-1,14,CASIGQPAGTEAFF,TGTGCCAGCATTGGTCAACCGGCGGGCACTGAAGCTTTCTTT
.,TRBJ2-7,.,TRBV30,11,CAWSKGYEQYF,TGTGCCTGGAGTAAGGGATACGAGCAGTACTTC
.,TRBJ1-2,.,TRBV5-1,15,CASSLDGGVNYGYTF,TGCGCCAGCAGCTTGGATGGGGGGGTAAACTATGGCTACACCTTC
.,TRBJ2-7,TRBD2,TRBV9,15,CASSTSSGATNEQYF,TGTGCCAGCAGCACCTCTAGCGGGGCGACAAACGAGCAGTACTTC
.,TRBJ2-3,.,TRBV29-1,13,CSVEAAGLDTQYF,TGCAGCGTTGAAGCGGCCGGCCTAGATACGCAGTATTTT
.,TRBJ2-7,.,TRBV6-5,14,CASSSGTAIYEQYF,TGTGCCAGCAGTAGCGGGACAGCAATCTACGAGCAGTACTTC
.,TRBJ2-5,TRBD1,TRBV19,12,CASSTGAETQYF,TGTGCCAGTTCTACAGGGGCAGAGACCCAGTACTTC
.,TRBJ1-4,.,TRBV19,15,CASSGQADLNEKLFF,TGTGCCAGTAGTGGTCAGGCCGACCTTAATGAAAAACTGTTTTTT
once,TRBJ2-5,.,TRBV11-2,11,CASSLRETQYF,TGTGCCAGCAGCTTGCGAGAGACCCAGTACTTC
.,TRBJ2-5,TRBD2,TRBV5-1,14,CASSLAGGDETQYF,TGCGCCAGCAGCTTAGCGGGAGGTGACGAGACCCAGTACTTC
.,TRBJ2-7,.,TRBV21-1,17,CASAKRRGGLNPYEQYF,TGTGCCAGCGCCAAAAGAAGGGGGGGCCTAAACCCTTACGAGCAGTACTTC
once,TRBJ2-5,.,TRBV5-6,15,CASSFFSPGQETQYF,TGTGCCAGCAGCTTTTTCTCACCAGGGCAAGAGACCCAGTACTTC
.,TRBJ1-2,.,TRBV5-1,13,CASSTRGEDGYTF,TGCGCCAGCAGCACCAGGGGTGAGGATGGCTACACCTTC
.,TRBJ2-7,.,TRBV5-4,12,CASSLDHYEQYF,TGTGCCAGCAGCCTGGACCACTACGAGCAGTACTTC
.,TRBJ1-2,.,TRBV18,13,CASSHRDNYGYTF,TGTGCCAGCTCACACAGGGATAACTATGGCTACACCTTC